The 23 T cell receptor beta chains presented below share a single source sample, sequenced in a study of T cells in Graves' hyperthyroidism and ophthalmopathy. Amplified regions were TCR beta CDR3 sequences from RNA transcripts. The study used the HTBI primer set for a first-round RT-PCR of the TCR CDR3. TCRdb called the multiplex PCR reads again in MiXCR, with one record for every CDR3 protein. This sample carries about 640,000 distinct CDR3 sequences, about a fifth of them seen once, and the ten largest clones take about 35%. What was sequenced was blood. These receptors originate from a man under 40 with Graves' ophthalmopathy.

The V and J genes are TRBV19 and TRBJ2-4, with D possibly called TRBD1 or TRBD2 (5 bases each). V was shortened by 7 bases and J by 6 bases, with 10 bases between the two germline ends. This CDR3 is 12 amino acids long. CDR1 is LNHDA, CDR2 SQIVND, per germline (reference sequence). This CDR3 reads CASTMGPNIQYF. The CDR3 DNA reads as TGTGCCAGTACAATGGGACCAAACATTCAGTACTTC.

The chain employs TRBV7-9 and TRBJ2-7; 13 positions agree with TRBD2. Germline V gives CDR1 SEHNR, CDR2 FQNEAQ (reference sequence). This CDR3 has 17 residues. Unmatched junction bases numbered 7, after V lost 5 bases and J lost 0 bases. CDR3 region: CASSPRTSGSSSYEQYF. As DNA, the CDR3 is TGTGCCAGCAGCCCAAGGACTAGCGGGAGTTCCTCCTACGAGCAGTACTTC.

This clonotype was picked up many times. This chain connects TRBV7-8 to TRBJ2-1, with 9 bases aligning to TRBD2. Germline V gives CDR1 SGHVS, CDR2 FQNEAQ. The CDR3 length is 15 residues. The trim removed 5 bases at V and 8 bases at J, leaving 10 bases unmatched. This chain's CDR3 is CASSPKREVKDEQFF. Written as DNA, the CDR3 is TGTGCCAGCAGCCCCAAGCGGGAGGTCAAGGATGAGCAGTTCTTC.

This clonotype has more than one count but fewer than ten. This chain connects TRBV13 to TRBJ2-1, with TRBD2 matching 10 bases. CDR3 length equals 15 residues. V dropped 4 bases and J dropped 5; count of bases not matched to a gene: 5. CDR1 and CDR2 (germline): PRHDT, FYEKMQ (reference sequence). Written as DNA, the CDR3 is TGTGCCAGCAGCTCTCCGGGACTAGCGCACAATGAGCAGTTCTTC. Protein: CASSSPGLAHNEQFF.

This clonotype was found a few times. The chain joins TRBV7-2 to TRBJ2-4; 16 bases map to TRBD2. This CDR3 comprises 23 residues. V dropped 5 bases and J dropped 0; count of bases not matched to a gene: 19. The germline V gene has CDR1 SGHTA and CDR2 FQGNSA. In DNA, the CDR3 is TGTGCCAGCAGCGAAGCATGGACGGGGACTAGCGGGAGGGCTTTTAAAGCCAAAAACATTCAGTACTTC. Protein: CASSEAWTGTSGRAFKAKNIQYF.

This clonotype was observed many times. The chain uses TRBV15 and TRBJ1-5; 7 bases match TRBD1. The V gene end was trimmed by 5 bases and the J gene end by 0 bases; junction bases not matched to a gene: 7. CDR1 LNHNV and CDR2 YYDKDF come from the germline V gene (reference sequence). CDR3 size: 16 residues. CDR3 nucleotide sequence: TGTGCCACCAGCCACGGGACAGCATATAGCAATCAGCCCCAGCATTTT. It codes for CATSHGTAYSNQPQHF.

J is TRBJ2-1 and V is TRBV28, with D possibly TRBD1 on 6 matching bases. The CDR3 has 13 residues. Looked up from germline, CDR1 is MDHEN and CDR2 is SYDVKM. Deletions cut 8 bases from V and 7 bases from J, with 15 bases between. The CDR3 sequence is CASSGEGWNEQFF. DNA for the CDR3: TGTGCCAGCTCAGGGGAAGGGTGGAATGAGCAGTTCTTC.

The gene calls are TRBV6-2 or TRBV6-3 and TRBJ2-6; D is unclear. The CDR3 runs to 15 residues. CDR1 is MNHEY, CDR2 SVGEGT, per germline. Trimming left V 6 bases short and J 2 bases short, with 11 bases between. The DNA for the CDR3 is TGTGCCAGCAGCTTCGGTAAGGCTGGGGCCAACGTCCTGACTTTC. Translation: CASSFGKAGANVLTF.

This clonotype was observed a few times. The chain carries TRBV20-1 and TRBJ1-3; D is undetermined. This CDR3 contains 15 residues. The germline V and J ends were trimmed by 0 bases and 4 bases, with 13 bases remaining between them. CDR1 and CDR2 (germline): DFQATT, SNEGSKA (reference sequence). The DNA for the CDR3 is TGCAGTGCTAGAGATAGGCCGGGAGCGGGAAACACCATATATTTT. As protein: CSARDRPGAGNTIYF.

In this sample, this clonotype turned up many times. The chain has TRBV30 and TRBJ1-1; 12 bases are shared with TRBD1. The V gene end was trimmed by 4 bases and the J gene end by 5 bases; junction bases not matched to a gene: 8. The CDR3 consists of 15 residues. Germline loops: CDR1 GTSNPN, CDR2 SVGIG (reference sequence). DNA of the CDR3: TGTGCCTGGAACCAGGGACAGGGGGCGGGTACTGAAGCTTTCTTT. Its translation is CAWNQGQGAGTEAFF.

This clonotype was found a few times. The chain carries TRBV6-9 and TRBJ2-7, with 8 bases lining up with TRBD2. Unmatched junction bases numbered 6, after V lost 0 bases and J lost 5 bases. CDR1 and CDR2 from the germline V gene are MNHGY and SVAAGI. The CDR3 contains 15 residues. The CDR3 is CASSYSSGRLDEQYF. The DNA of the CDR3 is TGTGCCAGCAGTTATTCCAGCGGGAGACTCGACGAGCAGTACTTC.

This clonotype was counted only a few times. CDR3 protein: CSARDRGQGLIEQYF. The CDR3 coding sequence is TGCAGTGCTAGAGATCGGGGACAGGGATTGATCGAGCAGTACTTC. This chain uses TRBV20-1 with TRBJ2-7, with 9 positions matching TRBD1. Germline V gene sequence: CDR1 DFQATT, CDR2 SNEGSKA (reference sequence). There are 15 residues in the CDR3. V trimming: 0 bases; J trimming: 6 bases; junction bases outside the gene matches: 9.

Ten or more counts support this clonotype. The chain couples TRBV28 to TRBJ2-7; D gene unclear. Germline loops: CDR1 MDHEN, CDR2 SYDVKM. The ends were cut back, 8 bases at V and 3 bases at J, with 14 bases in the middle. The CDR3 spans 13 residues. Here the CDR3 reads CASAGSPFYEQYF. CDR3 in DNA: TGTGCCAGCGCTGGGTCTCCCTTCTACGAGCAGTACTTC.

This clonotype was seen a handful of times. J is TRBJ2-7 and V is TRBV28; D perhaps matches TRBD2 (7 bases). CDR3 size: 16 residues. The V and J ends lost 6 bases and 4 bases respectively, with 22 bases between them. Germline V gene data show CDR1 as MDHEN and CDR2 as SYDVKM. The CDR3 here is CASSLLGGGSGYEQYF. The CDR3 coding sequence is TGTGCCAGCAGCCTGTTGGGGGGCGGGAGCGGGTACGAGCAGTACTTC.

This chain connects TRBV20-1 to TRBJ2-7; D is possibly TRBD1 or TRBD2 (6 bases each). From germline, CDR1 is DFQATT and CDR2 SNEGSKA (reference sequence). V was pared by 0 bases and J by 0 bases, with 12 bases between. CDR3 length: 15 amino acids. The CDR3 nucleotides are TGCAGTGCTAGAGATCGAGGGGGGATCTCCTACGAGCAGTACTTC. Residues: CSARDRGGISYEQYF.

Ten or more counts support this clonotype. The rearrangement links TRBV30 to TRBJ2-3; unclear D gene. CDR1 and CDR2 (germline): GTSNPN, SVGIG (reference sequence). The CDR3 covers 10 residues. Trimming pared 3 bases from V and 2 bases from J, leaving 0 bases between. The CDR3 protein is CAWSTDTQYF. For the CDR3, the DNA is TGTGCCTGGAGCACAGATACGCAGTATTTT.

This clonotype was seen ten or more times. The chain carries TRBV3-1 and TRBJ1-1; D gene unclear. Germline V gene lookup returns CDR1 LGHDT and CDR2 YNNKEL (reference sequence). This CDR3 spans 14 amino acids. V lost 1 base and J lost 1, with 7 bases in between. Here the CDR3 reads CASSQGSPNTEAFF. The CDR3 DNA sequence: TGTGCCAGCAGCCAAGGGTCCCCGAACACTGAAGCTTTCTTT.

V is TRBV7-2 and J is TRBJ2-1; 11 positions agree with TRBD2. The V gene's germline CDR1 is SGHTA and CDR2 FQGNSA. This CDR3 is built from 15 residues. V was clipped by 8 bases and J by 4 bases; unmatched bases: 7. CDR3 in DNA: TGTGCCAGCGAACTAGCGGGAGTTTCTTACAATGAGCAGTTCTTC. It encodes CASELAGVSYNEQFF.

This chain links TRBV6-1 with TRBJ1-1; D perhaps matches TRBD1 (6 bases). V was shortened by 8 bases and J by 1 base, with 14 bases between the two germline ends. CDR1 MNHNS and CDR2 SASEGT come from the germline V gene. The CDR3 sequence is 14 residues long. For the CDR3, the DNA is TGTGCCAGCTCGGCAGGGGAAACGAACACTGAAGCTTTCTTT. Protein: CASSAGETNTEAFF.

This clonotype was seen only a few times. The chain links TRBV2 to TRBJ1-4, with D possibly TRBD1 on 5 matching bases. Germline CDR1 reads SNHLY; CDR2 reads FYNNEI. The CDR3 contains 14 residues. Trimming left V 10 bases short and J 1 base short, with 13 bases between. The CDR3 nucleotides are TGTGCCACCAGGGACTTCCTAACTAATGAAAAACTGTTTTTT. As protein: CATRDFLTNEKLFF.

This clonotype appeared a few times. The chain has TRBV9 and TRBJ2-7; 13 positions agree with TRBD2. CDR3 length equals 16 residues. Germline V gene sequence: CDR1 SGDLS, CDR2 YYNGEE. Trimming at V came to 4 bases and at J to 2 bases, leaving 6 bases not matched to a gene. CDR3 in amino acids: CASSTRTSGSAYEQYF. DNA for the CDR3: TGTGCCAGCAGCACGCGGACTAGCGGGAGCGCCTACGAGCAGTACTTC.

Here the CDR3 reads CASSFTREVDYGYTF. The DNA of the CDR3 is TGTGCCAGCAGTTTTACTAGGGAAGTGGACTATGGCTACACCTTC. The chain couples TRBV28 to TRBJ1-2; no firm D call. The CDR3 totals 15 residues. Germline-derived CDR1 and CDR2 are MDHEN and SYDVKM. The V and J ends lost 3 bases and 3 bases respectively, with 14 bases between them.

This clonotype was counted between two and nine times. This chain uses TRBV6-2 or TRBV6-3 with TRBJ2-1; D is unclear. V lost 2 bases and J 8 bases, leaving 10 bases between the germline ends. Per germline, CDR1 MNHEY and CDR2 SVGEGT. This CDR3 contains 13 residues. Here the CDR3 reads CASSYALMDEQFF. For the CDR3, the DNA is TGTGCCAGCAGTTACGCGCTTATGGATGAGCAGTTCTTC.